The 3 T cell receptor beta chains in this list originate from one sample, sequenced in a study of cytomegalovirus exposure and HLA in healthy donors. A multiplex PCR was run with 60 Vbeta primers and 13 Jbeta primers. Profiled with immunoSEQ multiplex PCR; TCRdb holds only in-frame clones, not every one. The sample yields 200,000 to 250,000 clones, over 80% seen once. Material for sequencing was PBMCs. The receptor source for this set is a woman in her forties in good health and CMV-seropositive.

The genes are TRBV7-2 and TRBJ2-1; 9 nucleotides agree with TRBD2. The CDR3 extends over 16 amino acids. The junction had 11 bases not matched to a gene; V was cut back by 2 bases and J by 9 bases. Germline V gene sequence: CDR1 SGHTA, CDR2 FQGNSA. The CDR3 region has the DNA TGTGCCAGCAGCTTATCGGTGGTAGCGGGAGTGGCTGAGCAGTTCTTC. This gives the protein CASSLSVVAGVAEQFF.

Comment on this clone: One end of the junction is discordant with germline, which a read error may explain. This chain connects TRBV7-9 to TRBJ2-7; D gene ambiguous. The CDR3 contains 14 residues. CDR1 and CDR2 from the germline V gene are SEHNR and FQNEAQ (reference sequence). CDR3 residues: CSSSLVPGSYEQYF. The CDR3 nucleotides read TGTTCCAGCAGCTTAGTTCCGGGCTCCTACGAGCAGTACTTC.

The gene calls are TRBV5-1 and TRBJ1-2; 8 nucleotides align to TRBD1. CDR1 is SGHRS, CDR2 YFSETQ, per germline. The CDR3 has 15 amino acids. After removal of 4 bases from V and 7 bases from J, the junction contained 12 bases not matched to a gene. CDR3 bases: TGCGCCAGCAGCACTAGGACAGGGACGTATGGTGGCTACACCTTC. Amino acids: CASSTRTGTYGGYTF.